This TCR beta chain was recovered during a study of human T cells and chemical hapten exposure (dated by TCRdb to the early 2020s). For context, the study as a whole: For sensitization, 2% DPC in acetone was applied to a roughly 2 cm by roughly 2 cm area of upper inner arm skin. Patients additionally received weekly therapeutic DPC doses to the scalp throughout the approximately 25-week study period. Patch testing on the upper back used Finn chambers containing 0.01% DPC, with scoring done after 6 days according to International Contact Dermatitis Research Group standards. The patient cohort, mostly female, included alopecia areata with under or over 50% scalp involvement, alopecia totalis and alopecia universalis. Libraries were pooled for sequencing, and per-sample TCR yields varied mainly because of small differences in library volumes within the pool. In alopecia patients, the study followed how the peripheral blood TCR repertoire changed in vivo over primary and secondary sensitization to diphenylcyclopropenone (DPC), a hapten. Patient blood was sampled pre-sensitization (week 0) and at 2, 6 and about 24 weeks after DPC sensitization. For TCR sequencing, blood came from some 31 alopecia patients at anywhere from one to four time points (pre-sensitization, 2, 6 and 24 weeks). What the work shows at the level of the full study, not this receptor alone: DPC sensitization did not change the number of TCRs with a frequency above 1 in 1000, and there was no evidence of changes in global repertoire structure. All patients had alopecia, a presumed autoimmune disease, so their immune response might differ from that of healthy individuals. The number of PT1 expanded TCRs positively correlated with patch test score, significant at thresholds 8, 16 and 32 but not 4. After repeated subsampling, changes were observed in the strength of the expansion versus patch-test correlation and in the threshold at which the correlation became significant. Significantly more large CDR3 similarity clusters were formed by expanded TCRs than by pre-sensitization or healthy control sets, consistent with antigen-driven responses.

Library generation was performed with RACE. Instrument on record: NextSeq 500. During library preparation, unique molecular identifiers were attached to individual cDNA molecules so that TCRs could be counted in a quantitative, reproducible way. Both TCR alpha and TCR beta chains were sequenced from each blood RNA sample. Under the source paper's analysis protocol: Samples had a median of approximately 93,000 TCRs, with a range from about 23,224 to 690,600. The Decombinator software suite was used to annotate V, J and CDR3 in the TCR reads. Every sample was subsampled to the same number of TCRs (28,000) for the PS versus PT1 abundance plots. TCRs were defined as expanded if absent before sensitization and observed at least eight times at the 2-week time point. Starting from the raw public reads, TCRdb applied fastp trimming at Q25, assembled clones with MiXCR and retained in-frame beta chains. Each entry is one CDR3 protein sequence, shown with its most common DNA and genes. TCRdb, not the authors, supplied the V and J calls. Recorded for this sample are 80,000 to 100,000 distinct CDR3 sequences; about 9.3% of them occurred a single time. The ten largest make up 2% to 2.5% of the sample.

Reading the label with the study, this specimen's time point is: patch test 2, 6 weeks after DPC sensitization. Taken with the paper, the label for treatment or condition translates to: therapeutic diphenylcyclopropenone sensitization with weekly scalp DPC. At every patch-test visit, the blood draw took place before the patch test was put on. To be eligible, patients had to be aged 18 to 70, diagnosed with alopecia and judged suitable for DPC therapy, while pregnant patients were excluded. Unfractionated whole blood was collected in Tempus Blood RNA tubes, and total RNA was extracted from that blood. In the case of this clonotype: No antigen is known for it. One base away there is no much larger clone; base qualities are not given.

V and J are trimmed by 2 bases and 5 bases, and the gene matches miss 6 bases of the junction. The germline V gene sets CDR1 to SGHTA and CDR2 to FQGNSA. The CDR3 measures 15 amino acids from cysteine to phenylalanine. Only the CDR3 part of the read is kept: 45 bases, read in frame from the first base. Recombination connected TRBV7-2 to TRBJ1-1; 9 central nucleotides agree with TRBD1. The starting material was whole blood, obtained in connection with sensitization to the hapten diphenylcyclopropenone (DPC). The TCR was taken from a woman between 35 and 50 years old with alopecia areata. Some clones in this sample may be carry-over from other donors' samples. CDR3 loop: CASSLRGQGQTEAFF. The sequenced DNA: TGTGCCAGCAGCTTAAGAGGACAGGGGCAGACTGAAGCTTTCTTT.